One sample yielded the 21 T cell receptor beta chains listed below, sequenced in a study of blood T cell repertoires in COVID-19 (dated by TCRdb to the early 2020s). Receptor amplification or capture employed the immunoSEQ multiplex PCR assay. TCRdb provides this immuneACCESS table in a form limited to in-frame rearrangements. Some clones are lacking; in checked studies, under half of them reflect an unresolved V gene, and why the rest are absent is not known. For this sample there are 300,000 to 500,000 clones; around 89% appear just once. The ten largest account for more than 0.9% of the sample. The sample consisted of PBMCs or T cells enriched from blood (not recorded which). These receptors originate from a woman aged 30 to 39 with acute COVID-19.

The gene calls are TRBV9 and TRBJ1-3; D is possibly TRBD1 (6 bases). The V and J ends lost 4 bases and 0 bases respectively, with 11 bases between them. The CDR3 is made up of 15 amino acids. CDR1 and CDR2 from the germline V gene are SGDLS and YYNGEE. Written as DNA, the CDR3 is TGTGCCAGCAGCCCACGGACAGACTCTGGAAACACCATATATTTT. It translates to CASSPRTDSGNTIYF.

The rearrangement joins TRBV19 to TRBJ2-7; TRBD1 aligns across 8 bases. There are 14 residues in the CDR3. J was trimmed by 7 bases and V by 4 bases; bases with no gene match: 9. From germline, CDR1 is LNHDA and CDR2 SQIVND (reference sequence). The CDR3 region is CASSRPGQGQEQYF. The CDR3 DNA reads as TGTGCCAGTAGTAGACCTGGACAGGGCCAGGAGCAGTACTTC.

The gene calls are TRBV3-1 (or the pseudogene TRBV3-2) and TRBJ1-2; TRBD1 might be the D (5 bases). The germline V gene has CDR1 LGHDT and CDR2 YNNKEL (reference sequence). This CDR3 region has 15 residues. The germline V and J ends were trimmed by 6 bases and 2 bases, with 16 bases remaining between them. CDR3 residues: CASRQTGTLNYGYTF. The CDR3 DNA follows: TGTGCCAGCAGGCAAACCGGGACTCTGAACTATGGCTACACCTTC.

This clone appeared a single time. V usage is TRBV18 and J usage is TRBJ2-6; no clear D gene. Germline V gene data show CDR1 as KGHSH and CDR2 as LQKENI. The CDR3 extends over 16 amino acids. The V and J ends lost 0 bases and 1 base respectively, with 7 bases between them. CDR3 DNA: TGTGCCAGCTCACCACCGCCCGGGTCTGGGGCCAACGTCCTGACTTTC. It codes for CASSPPPGSGANVLTF.

The gene calls are TRBV7-6 and TRBJ1-2; TRBD1 agrees at 12 bases. Germline assignment: CDR1 SGHVS and CDR2 FNYEAQ. This CDR3 spans 16 amino acids. The ends lost 0 bases at V and 5 bases at J; junction bases unmatched: 4. The CDR3 DNA reads TGTGCCAGCAGCTTAGCCGGGACAGGGGGCGCTTATGGCTACACCTTC. It yields the protein CASSLAGTGGAYGYTF.

This clone occurred once. CDR3 sequence (DNA): TGTGCCAGCAGCCCCCGGACAGATACGCAGTATTTT. Amino acids: CASSPRTDTQYF. The chain carries TRBV12-3 or TRBV12-4 and TRBJ2-3; D remains ambiguous. The CDR3 extends over 12 amino acids. Trimming stripped 6 bases from V and 3 bases from J, with 7 bases between.

CDR3 bases: TGCAGCGTTGAAGCCCCGGACAAACCCTACGAGCAGTACTTC. It translates to CSVEAPDKPYEQYF. This sequence joins TRBV29-1 and TRBJ2-7; possibly TRBD1 for D (5 bases). The germline V gene has CDR1 SQVTM and CDR2 ANQGSEA. V gave up 1 base and J gave up 2 bases, with 12 bases separating them. CDR3 length equals 14 residues.

This chain joins TRBV18 and TRBJ1-6; 9 nucleotides agree with TRBD1. V dropped 6 bases and J dropped 6; count of bases not matched to a gene: 15. Germline CDR1 KGHSH, CDR2 LQKENI. CDR3 length: 18 amino acids. The DNA of the CDR3 is TGTGCCAGCTCCTCCAAAGCTCAGGACAGGGGAATTAATTCACCCCTCCACTTT. The encoded protein is CASSSKAQDRGINSPLHF.

This clone was picked up one time. The J gene is TRBJ1-6, the V gene TRBV2; D remains ambiguous. CDR3 length: 12 amino acids. Trimming stripped 5 bases from V and 5 bases from J, with 4 bases between. Germline V gene lookup returns CDR1 SNHLY and CDR2 FYNNEI. The CDR3 nucleotides read TGTGCCAGCAGTCCGGATAATTCACCCCTCCACTTT. Protein: CASSPDNSPLHF.

This sequence joins TRBV7-7 and TRBJ2-3, with TRBD2 identical over 7 bases. Trimming removed 5 bases from V and 2 bases from J; junction bases left unmatched: 7. The CDR3 is made up of 15 amino acids. Germline CDR1 and CDR2: SSHAT and FNYEAQ (reference sequence). CDR3 nucleotide sequence: TGTGCCAGCAGCCTCTCTAGCGGATACACAGATACGCAGTATTTT. Its protein product is CASSLSSGYTDTQYF.

This chain uses TRBV2 with TRBJ1-1; TRBD1 might be the D (5 bases). Per the germline V gene, CDR1 is SNHLY and CDR2 is FYNNEI. The CDR3 sequence is 16 residues long. V was cut by 5 bases and J by 0 bases, with 16 bases left in between. The CDR3 sequence: CASSTGGGLLNTEAFF. CDR3 DNA sequence: TGTGCCAGCAGTACGGGGGGGGGACTGTTGAACACTGAAGCTTTCTTT.

CDR3 sequence: CASSPRTGRPGTEAFF. CDR3 coding DNA: TGTGCCAGCAGCCCCAGGACAGGGAGGCCAGGTACTGAAGCTTTCTTT. This chain uses TRBV7-8 with TRBJ1-1, with 8 bases lining up with TRBD1. Trimming at V came to 5 bases and at J to 5 bases, leaving 13 bases not matched to a gene. Germline loops: CDR1 SGHVS, CDR2 FQNEAQ. The CDR3 extends over 16 amino acids.

Comment on this clone: The sample has other DNA sequences that encode this CDR3 too. The chain couples TRBV30 to TRBJ1-3; D gene uncertain. The CDR3 has 11 residues. V was pared by 2 bases and J by 4 bases, with 3 bases between. Germline CDR1 and CDR2: GTSNPN and SVGIG (reference sequence). CDR3: CAWSLGNTIYF. CDR3 coding DNA: TGTGCCTGGAGTCTCGGAAACACCATATATTTT.

The chain joins TRBV3-1 (or the pseudogene TRBV3-2) to TRBJ2-7; possibly TRBD2 for D (6 bases). Germline values: CDR1 LGHDT, CDR2 YNNKEL (reference sequence). The CDR3 spans 13 residues. V gave up 6 bases and J gave up 2 bases, with 11 bases separating them. CDR3 amino acids: CASRPSGAYEQYF. The CDR3 DNA is TGTGCCAGCAGGCCATCGGGAGCCTACGAGCAGTACTTC.

The chain combines TRBV6-4 with TRBJ1-1; possibly TRBD1 for D (5 bases). The CDR3 contains 13 residues. The V gene lost 6 bases and the J gene lost 6 bases, with 14 bases spanning the gap. Germline loops: CDR1 MRHNA, CDR2 SNTAGT. The chain's CDR3 is CASRVTASSEAFF. CDR3 sequence (DNA): TGTGCCAGCAGGGTGACAGCTTCGTCTGAAGCTTTCTTT.

The CDR3: CASSPPSSYTEAFF. CDR3 coding DNA: TGTGCCAGCAGCCCCCCCAGTTCCTACACTGAAGCTTTCTTT. The J gene is TRBJ1-1, the V gene TRBV7-9; D is unresolved. In germline, CDR1 is SEHNR, CDR2 FQNEAQ (reference sequence). The CDR3 sequence is 14 residues long. Trimming took off 5 bases at V and 3 bases at J, with 13 bases between the two ends.

This chain links TRBV6-2 or TRBV6-3 with TRBJ2-5, with 8 bases aligning to TRBD1. V trimming: 5 bases; J trimming: 2 bases; junction bases outside the gene matches: 13. The CDR3 consists of 17 residues. The germline CDR1 and CDR2 sequences are MNHEY and SVGEGT. Written as DNA, the CDR3 is TGTGCCAGCAGTCCCCATAGAGGACAGGGAAGACAAGAGACCCAGTACTTC. As protein: CASSPHRGQGRQETQYF.

The rearrangement uses TRBV2 and TRBJ2-7; D is possibly TRBD1 (6 bases). Germline CDR1 reads SNHLY; CDR2 reads FYNNEI. The ends were cut back, 4 bases at V and 6 bases at J, with 13 bases in the middle. This CDR3 spans 13 amino acids. CDR3 amino acids: CASSVSGAGEQYF. The CDR3 DNA reads as TGTGCCAGCAGTGTTTCAGGGGCAGGCGAGCAGTACTTC.

The rearrangement joins TRBV25-1 to TRBJ1-2; TRBD1 matches 8 bases. This CDR3 contains 12 residues. V was clipped by 6 bases and J by 4 bases; unmatched bases: 1. Germline loops: CDR1 MGHDK, CDR2 SYGVNS. CDR3 nucleotides: TGTGCCAGCAGCAGGGGGCCCTATGGCTACACCTTC. Translated, it gives CASSRGPYGYTF.

The rearrangement uses TRBV9 and TRBJ1-6, with 12 bases aligning to TRBD1. The germline V gene encodes CDR1 SGDLS and CDR2 YYNGEE. V lost 0 bases to trimming and J lost 7 bases; unmatched junction nucleotides: 11. This CDR3 is built from 19 residues. This CDR3 is CASSVGGMGQGARNSPLHF. In nucleotides, the CDR3 is TGTGCCAGCAGCGTAGGAGGTATGGGACAGGGGGCGCGGAATTCACCCCTCCACTTT. The variable domain in full, with the rest retrieved from reference TRBV9 and TRBJ1-6, is DSGVTQTPKHLITATGQRVTLRCSPRSGDLSVYWYQQSLDQGLQFLIQYYNGEERAKGNILERFSAQQFPDLHSELNLSSLELGDSALYFCASSVGGMGQGARNSPLHFGNGTRLTVT.

The J gene is TRBJ2-3, the V gene TRBV7-8; D possibly corresponds to TRBD2 (7 bases). V lost 5 bases to trimming and J lost 3 bases, with 15 bases between them. Germline assignment: CDR1 SGHVS and CDR2 FQNEAQ. This CDR3 has 15 residues. CDR3 sequence (DNA): TGTGCCAGCAGCCAAACAGGGAGGGTTACAGATACGCAGTATTTT. Amino acids: CASSQTGRVTDTQYF. Supplemented by reference TRBV7-8 and TRBJ2-3, the full variable domain reads GAGVSQSPRYKVAKRGQDVALRCDPISGHVSLFWYQQALGQGPEFLTYFQNEAQLDKSGLPSDRFFAERPEGSVSTLKIQRTQQEDSAVYLCASSQTGRVTDTQYFGPGTRLTVL.